This TCR beta chain was captured by sequencing in a study of beta chain features in type 1 diabetes. The ends lost 5 bases at V and 4 bases at J; junction bases unmatched: 2. The CDR3 spans 12 residues. Germline assignment: CDR1 SEHNR and CDR2 FQNEAQ (reference sequence). Expressed TCRB transcripts got sequenced, as all isolated RNA was reverse transcribed. Assay: immunoSEQ multiplex PCR; the TCRdb copy retains only in-frame clones and omits some. This table holds around 290,000 clones, approximately 8.1% found once. This TCR was sampled from a woman under 30 in good health. The V and J genes are TRBV7-9 and TRBJ2-7; 7 bases map to TRBD1. Material: central memory CD4+ T cells from blood. As DNA, the CDR3 is TGTGCCAGCAGCCTACAGGGGTACGAGCAGTACGTC. Translation gives CASSLQGYEQYV.